The 17 T cell receptor beta chains given below trace back to one sample, sequenced in a study of PD-1 blockade in classical Hodgkin lymphoma. Every one of the patients relapsed after autologous stem cell transplantation (brentuximab vedotin exposure was variable). The method was immunoSEQ multiplex PCR; TCRdb's version includes in-frame clones alone and lacks a portion of them. Found here are fewer than 100,000 clones, around 86% of them singletons; the top ten hold 20% to 25%. The source material was peripheral blood mononuclear cells (PBMCs), sampled at baseline. Receptors originate from a human donor with classical Hodgkin lymphoma.

J is TRBJ1-1 and V is TRBV4-2; TRBD1 aligns across 8 bases. Germline CDR1 and CDR2: LGHNA and YNFKEQ. V was pared by 4 bases and J by 1 base, with 5 bases of the junction left unmatched. CDR3 length: 15 amino acids. The CDR3 DNA reads as TGTGCCAGCAGCCCACAGGGGGAAAAGAACACTGAAGCTTTCTTT. Translation: CASSPQGEKNTEAFF.

The chain has TRBV11-2 and TRBJ2-7; D is unresolved. The length of the CDR3 is 13 residues. The V gene's germline CDR1 is SGHAT and CDR2 FQNNGV. Trimming removed 1 base at V and 6 bases at J, with 10 bases between. CDR3 coding DNA: TGTGCCAGCAGCTTAGGCGTGGAGAGCGAGCAGTACTTC. This encodes CASSLGVESEQYF. Drawing the rest from reference TRBV11-2 and TRBJ2-7, the complete variable domain is EAGVAQSPRYKIIEKRQSVAFWCNPISGHATLYWYQQILGQGPKLLIQFQNNGVVDDSQLPKDRFSAERLKGVDSTLKIQPAKLEDSAVYLCASSLGVESEQYFGPGTRLTVT.

The rearrangement links TRBV28 to TRBJ2-3; the match to TRBD1 covers 9 bases. Germline V gives CDR1 MDHEN, CDR2 SYDVKM. This CDR3 comprises 15 residues. Trimming took 5 bases from V and 4 from J; bases not matched to a gene: 7. CDR3 in amino acids: CASSLPGQGADTQYF. The CDR3 DNA follows: TGTGCCAGCAGTCTCCCGGGACAGGGTGCAGATACGCAGTATTTT.

This clone appeared a single time. The gene calls are TRBV14 and TRBJ2-1; D not resolved. Trimming took off 2 bases at V and 10 bases at J, with 12 bases between the two ends. Germline-derived CDR1 and CDR2 are SGHDN and FVKESK. CDR3 size: 13 residues. CDR3: CASSQILRGEQFF. The CDR3 DNA reads TGTGCCAGCAGCCAAATACTGCGAGGAGAGCAGTTCTTC. The whole variable domain, filled in from reference TRBV14 and TRBJ2-1, reads EAGVTQFPSHSVIEKGQTVTLRCDPISGHDNLYWYRRVMGKEIKFLLHFVKESKQDESGMPNNRFLAERTGGTYSTLKVQPAELEDSGVYFCASSQILRGEQFFGPGTRLTVL.

J is TRBJ1-5 and V is TRBV28; D uncertain. Between the trimmed V and J ends, which lost 2 bases and 4 bases, there was a span of 9 bases. Looked up from germline, CDR1 is MDHEN and CDR2 is SYDVKM. This CDR3 has 14 amino acids. The CDR3 coding sequence is TGTGCCAGCAGTTTAAGTCAACGTAATCAGCCCCAGCATTTT. Translation gives CASSLSQRNQPQHF.

This chain uses TRBV4-2 with TRBJ1-6, with D perhaps matching TRBD1 (5 bases). Germline V gene lookup returns CDR1 LGHNA and CDR2 YNFKEQ. Between the trimmed V and J ends, which lost 0 bases and 10 bases, there was a span of 10 bases. The length of the CDR3 is 14 residues. CDR3 sequence: CASSQEKGNSPLHF. As DNA, the CDR3 is TGTGCCAGCAGCCAAGAGAAGGGGAACTCACCCCTCCACTTT.

This chain connects TRBV10-1 to TRBJ2-7; D unresolved. V was shortened by 6 bases and J by 3 bases, with 15 bases between the two germline ends. Germline lookup yields CDR1 WNHNN and CDR2 SYGVQD (reference sequence). This CDR3 has 14 residues. The CDR3 coding sequence is TGCGCCAGCAGCGACTCGACCGAAATCTACGAGCAGTACTTC. Protein product: CASSDSTEIYEQYF.

V is TRBV27 and J is TRBJ1-2; 7 nucleotides agree with TRBD1. Per germline, CDR1 MNHEY and CDR2 SMNVEV (reference sequence). Losses at the gene ends were 4 bases for V and 3 bases for J; bases not matched to a gene: 8. This CDR3 is 15 amino acids long. CDR3 residues: CASSSLMTGYYGYTF. In DNA, the CDR3 is TGTGCCAGCAGTTCCCTCATGACAGGGTACTATGGCTACACCTTC.

This clone was counted a single time. The V and J genes are TRBV5-1 and TRBJ2-5; no definite D call. Trimming stripped 5 bases from V and 3 bases from J, with 11 bases between. CDR1 SGHRS and CDR2 YFSETQ come from the germline V gene. CDR3 length: 13 residues. The CDR3 nucleotides read TGCGCCAGCAGGTACAGCACTAAAGAGACCCAGTACTTC. It encodes CASRYSTKETQYF. Full variable domain (rest looked up from reference TRBV5-1 and TRBJ2-5): KAGVTQTPRYLIKTRGQQVTLSCSPISGHRSVSWYQQTPGQGLQFLFEYFSETQRNKGNFPGRFSGRQFSNSRSEMNVSTLELGDSALYLCASRYSTKETQYFGPGTRLLVL.

This chain uses TRBV7-9 with TRBJ2-2; 10 bases match TRBD2. There are 15 residues in the CDR3. J was trimmed by 9 bases and V by 3 bases; bases with no gene match: 7. CDR1 is SEHNR, CDR2 FQNEAQ, per germline (reference sequence). The CDR3: CASSFSLAGARELFF. The CDR3 nucleotides are TGTGCCAGCAGCTTTTCGCTAGCGGGAGCCAGGGAGCTGTTTTTT. The full variable domain, with the rest looked up from reference TRBV7-9 and TRBJ2-2, is DTGVSQNPRHKITKRGQNVTFRCDPISEHNRLYWYRQTLGQGPEFLTYFQNEAQLEKSRLLSDRFSAERPKGSFSTLEIQRTEQGDSAMYLCASSFSLAGARELFFGEGSRLTVL.

The chain couples TRBV7-9 to TRBJ2-7; 9 bases fit TRBD2. The CDR3 is 17 amino acids. CDR1 SEHNR and CDR2 FQNEAQ come from the germline V gene (reference sequence). Trimming took 1 base from V and 2 from J; bases not matched to a gene: 9. The CDR3 sequence is CASSLVSSGDSAYEQYF. Written as DNA, the CDR3 is TGTGCCAGCAGCTTAGTGTCTAGCGGGGATTCCGCCTACGAGCAGTACTTC.

The rearrangement joins TRBV19 to TRBJ2-7; weak D call: TRBD2 (6 bases). Germline CDR1 is LNHDA and CDR2 is SQIVND (reference sequence). The CDR3 has 15 residues. V lost 6 bases to trimming and J lost 2 bases, with 17 bases between them. The CDR3, as DNA: TGTGCCAGTAGCCAAGAAGCGGGCAGGACCTACGAGCAGTACTTC. The encoded protein is CASSQEAGRTYEQYF. The full variable domain, in which reference TRBV19 and TRBJ2-7 provide the parts outside the CDR3, is DGGITQSPKYLFRKEGQNVTLSCEQNLNHDAMYWYRQDPGQGLRLIYYSQIVNDFQKGDIAEGYSVSREKKESFPLTVTSAQKNPTAFYLCASSQEAGRTYEQYFGPGTRLTVT.

This chain links TRBV11-2 with TRBJ2-7; 7 bases line up with TRBD1. CDR1 is SGHAT and CDR2 is FQNNGV in the germline V gene. The CDR3 consists of 16 residues. The V gene end was trimmed by 5 bases and the J gene end by 4 bases; junction bases not matched to a gene: 14. The CDR3 region has the DNA TGTGCCAGCAGCCACCTAGAGACAGGGCTATGGTACGAGCAGTACTTC. This gives the protein CASSHLETGLWYEQYF.

This chain uses TRBV7-2 with TRBJ2-2, with D maybe TRBD2 (6 bases). Germline assignment: CDR1 SGHTA and CDR2 FQGNSA. V dropped 8 bases and J dropped 3 bases, with 13 bases sitting between them. There are 14 residues in the CDR3. The CDR3 loop is CASCPGTHTGELFF. The CDR3 DNA reads as TGTGCCAGCTGTCCCGGGACTCACACCGGGGAGCTGTTTTTT.

The count of this clone is one. The V and J genes are TRBV5-8 and TRBJ1-2, with a possible D match to TRBD1 (5 bases). The CDR3 is 14 residues long. The V end was cut by 0 bases, the J end by 0 bases, with 6 bases between. Per the germline V gene, CDR1 is SGHTS and CDR2 is YDEGEE. CDR3 sequence reads: CASSLAGPNYGYTF. The CDR3 region has the DNA TGTGCCAGCAGCTTGGCAGGGCCTAACTATGGCTACACCTTC. Full variable domain (rest looked up from reference TRBV5-8 and TRBJ1-2): EAGVTQSPTHLIKTRGQQATLRCSPISGHTSVYWYQQALGLGLQFLLWYDEGEERNRGNFPPRFSGRQFPNYSSELNVNALELEDSALYLCASSLAGPNYGYTFGSGTRLTVV.

The chain combines TRBV18 with TRBJ2-5, with a weak D call TRBD1 (7 bases). This CDR3 comprises 15 residues. Trimming took off 5 bases at V and 7 bases at J, with 20 bases between the two ends. Per the germline V gene, CDR1 is KGHSH and CDR2 is LQKENI. CDR3 protein: CASSARQGLGGTQYF. CDR3 in DNA: TGTGCCAGCTCAGCACGACAGGGCCTCGGGGGGACCCAGTACTTC.

The gene calls are TRBV19 and TRBJ2-1, with 14 bases lining up with TRBD2. This CDR3 is built from 22 residues. V gave up 3 bases and J gave up 3 bases; unmatched junction bases: 19. CDR1 and CDR2 (germline): LNHDA, SQIVND (reference sequence). In DNA form, the CDR3 reads TGTGCCAGTAGTATTGCCCAGGGCACGACTAGCGGGAGGGCCGGACACTACAATGAGCAGTTCTTC. It encodes CASSIAQGTTSGRAGHYNEQFF.